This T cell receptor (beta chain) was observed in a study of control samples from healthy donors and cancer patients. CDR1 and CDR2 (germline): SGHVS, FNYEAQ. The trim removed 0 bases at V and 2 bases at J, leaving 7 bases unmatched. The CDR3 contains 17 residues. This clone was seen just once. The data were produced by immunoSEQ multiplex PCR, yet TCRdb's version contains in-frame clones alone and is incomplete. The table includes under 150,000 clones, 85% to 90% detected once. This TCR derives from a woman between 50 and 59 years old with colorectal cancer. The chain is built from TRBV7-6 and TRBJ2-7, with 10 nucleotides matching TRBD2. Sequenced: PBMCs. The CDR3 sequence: CASSLAISSGSAYEQYF. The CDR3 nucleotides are TGTGCCAGCAGCTTAGCGATATCTAGCGGGAGCGCCTACGAGCAGTACTTC.